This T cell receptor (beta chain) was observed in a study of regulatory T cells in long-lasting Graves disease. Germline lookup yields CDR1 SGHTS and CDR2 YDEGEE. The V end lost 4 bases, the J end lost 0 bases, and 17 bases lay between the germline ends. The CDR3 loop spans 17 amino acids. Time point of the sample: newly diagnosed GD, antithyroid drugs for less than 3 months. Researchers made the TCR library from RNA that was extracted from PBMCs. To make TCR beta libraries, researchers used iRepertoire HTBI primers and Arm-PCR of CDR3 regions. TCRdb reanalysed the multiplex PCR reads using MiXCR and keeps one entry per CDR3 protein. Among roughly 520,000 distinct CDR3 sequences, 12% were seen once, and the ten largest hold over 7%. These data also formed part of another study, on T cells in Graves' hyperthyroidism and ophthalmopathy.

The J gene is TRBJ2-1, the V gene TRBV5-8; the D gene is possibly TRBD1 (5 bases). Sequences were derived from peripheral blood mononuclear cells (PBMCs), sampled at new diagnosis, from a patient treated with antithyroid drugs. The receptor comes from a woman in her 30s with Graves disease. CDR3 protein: CASSVSQVPSSYNEQFF. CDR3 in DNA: TGTGCCAGCAGCGTCTCACAGGTCCCGAGCTCCTACAATGAGCAGTTCTTC.